The following is a T cell receptor (beta chain) sequence with its context. Its specificity is unknown. TCR beta CDR3 sequences were amplified from RNA transcripts. HTBI primers drove first-round RT-PCR of the TCR CDR3. TCRdb itself ran the multiplex PCR reads through MiXCR, one entry per CDR3 protein. The sample yields over 650,000 distinct CDR3 sequences, about 16% seen once. Trimming stripped 6 bases from V and 6 bases from J, with 14 bases between. Looked up from germline, CDR1 is SQVTM and CDR2 is ANQGSEA. The CDR3 spans 12 residues. These data originate in a study of T cells in Graves' hyperthyroidism and ophthalmopathy. Regarding the study as a whole: It was a median 6.5 months before onset that the model predicted ophthalmopathy. Blood held most thyroid clonotypes expanded above 0.001 frequency.

Uncontrolled infection, other autoimmune disease, pregnancy or lactation led to exclusion. The TCR sequence derives from a man aged 18 to 30 with Graves' hyperthyroidism. The chain combines TRBV29-1 with TRBJ1-2; possible D gene TRBD1, 5 bases. The specimen sequenced was blood. CDR3 nucleotides: TGCAGCGTGCAAGGCGGGGGGGATGGCTACACCTTC. It encodes CSVQGGGDGYTF.